Presented here are 32 T cell receptor beta chains from one specimen sequenced in a study of T-cell reconstitution after alpha-beta-depleted transplantation in children. Library preparation (for TCRbeta) was performed with unique molecular identifiers. A single record per CDR3 protein comes from TCRdb applying MiXCR to the PCR reads. The table has 550,000 to 800,000 distinct CDR3 sequences, roughly 13% seen once. The material was PBMCs, obtained before TCRalphabeta/CD19-depleted stem cell transplant. Source of these receptors: a girl aged 2 to 9 with congenital amegakaryocytic thrombocytopenia, due to receive a stem cell transplant.

V and J are TRBV5-1 and TRBJ1-1; D is perhaps TRBD1 (6 bases). Per the germline V gene, CDR1 is SGHRS and CDR2 is YFSETQ. V lost 6 bases and J lost 0, with 12 bases in between. CDR3 length equals 14 residues. The CDR3 nucleotides are TGCGCCAGCACCCGGGACACCTTGAACACTGAAGCTTTCTTT. This gives the protein CASTRDTLNTEAFF.

This clonotype was counted many times. The chain joins TRBV27 to TRBJ2-1, with 14 positions matching TRBD2. Germline CDR1 MNHEY, CDR2 SMNVEV (reference sequence). The CDR3 totals 16 residues. After removal of 2 bases from V and 6 bases from J, the junction contained 3 bases not matched to a gene. CDR3 in DNA: TGTGCCAGCAGTTTAACGGGACTAGCGGGAGTCAATGAGCAGTTCTTC. Encoded protein: CASSLTGLAGVNEQFF.

This clonotype showed up just a few times. CDR3 amino acids: CAISSGGVTDTQYF. CDR3 nucleotide sequence: TGTGCCATCAGTTCTGGGGGTGTCACAGATACGCAGTATTTT. This chain links TRBV10-3 with TRBJ2-3; perhaps D is TRBD1 or TRBD2 (5 bases each). This CDR3 is built from 14 residues. Germline lookup yields CDR1 ENHRY and CDR2 SYGVKD. Trimming left V 5 bases short and J 2 bases short, with 11 bases between.

This clonotype was counted only a few times. The V gene is TRBV6-5, the J gene TRBJ2-6; D gene uncertain. The V gene lost 3 bases and the J gene lost 0 bases, with 12 bases spanning the gap. Germline V gene sequence: CDR1 MNHEY, CDR2 SVGAGI. The CDR3 totals 17 residues. The CDR3: CASSYYRPDSGANVLTF. The CDR3, as DNA: TGTGCCAGCAGTTATTACCGACCCGACTCTGGGGCCAACGTCCTGACTTTC.

This clonotype was observed many times. The V call is TRBV25-1, the J call TRBJ1-2; TRBD1 might be the D (6 bases). Germline loops: CDR1 MGHDK, CDR2 SYGVNS. The CDR3 runs 14 residues. Trimming removed 2 bases at V and 1 base at J, with 8 bases between. CDR3 protein: CASSERTVNYGYTF. The CDR3 DNA reads as TGTGCCAGCAGTGAAAGGACAGTTAACTATGGCTACACCTTC.

This clonotype was counted at least ten times. The genes are TRBV12-3 or TRBV12-4 and TRBJ2-5; tentatively, D is TRBD2 (6 bases). Trimming took 4 bases from V and 8 from J, leaving 23 bases between them. The CDR3 runs to 16 residues. As DNA, the CDR3 is TGTGCCAGCAGTTCAGGACCCCGGGACTCTATGGGAACCCAGTACTTC. It encodes CASSSGPRDSMGTQYF.

In its sample, this clonotype was seen many times. The V call is TRBV20-1, the J call TRBJ2-1; D perhaps matches TRBD1 (6 bases). The CDR3 consists of 14 residues. CDR1 and CDR2 (germline): DFQATT, SNEGSKA (reference sequence). Trimming stripped 3 bases from V and 2 bases from J, with 11 bases between. The DNA of the CDR3 is TGCAGTGCTAGGAAACAGGGAGCCTACAATGAGCAGTTCTTC. Amino acid sequence: CSARKQGAYNEQFF.

In this sample, this clonotype turned up many times. The V gene is TRBV5-1, the J gene TRBJ1-1; the D is unclear. The ends were cut back, 5 bases at V and 5 bases at J, with 16 bases in the middle. The length of the CDR3 is 14 residues. Germline CDR1 SGHRS, CDR2 YFSETQ. CDR3 bases: TGCGCCAGCAGGTCTTTTATGGTGCATACTGAAGCTTTCTTT. Translated, it gives CASRSFMVHTEAFF. Full variable domain (rest looked up from reference TRBV5-1 and TRBJ1-1): KAGVTQTPRYLIKTRGQQVTLSCSPISGHRSVSWYQQTPGQGLQFLFEYFSETQRNKGNFPGRFSGRQFSNSRSEMNVSTLELGDSALYLCASRSFMVHTEAFFGQGTRLTVV.

There are many counts of this clonotype. This rearrangement joins TRBV7-6 to TRBJ1-4, with 7 nucleotides matching TRBD1. Trimming removed 2 bases from V and 7 bases from J; junction bases left unmatched: 1. CDR3 length equals 13 residues. Germline CDR1 and CDR2: SGHVS and FNYEAQ. CDR3 loop: CASSLTGAEKLFF. The CDR3 coding sequence is TGTGCCAGCAGCTTAACAGGGGCTGAAAAACTGTTTTTT.

This clonotype came up a few times. This chain uses TRBV10-3 with TRBJ2-3; D call uncertain. Per the germline V gene, CDR1 is ENHRY and CDR2 is SYGVKD. The CDR3 totals 13 residues. V lost 0 bases and J lost 1, with 2 bases in between. The DNA for the CDR3 is TGTGCCATCAGTGAGTCCGGCACAGATACGCAGTATTTT. Translation gives CAISESGTDTQYF.

This clonotype was recorded at least ten times. The V gene is TRBV7-9, the J gene TRBJ2-1; possible D gene TRBD1, 5 bases. V was clipped by 1 base and J by 1 base, with 11 bases between them. The germline V gene encodes CDR1 SEHNR and CDR2 FQNEAQ (reference sequence). This CDR3 contains 16 residues. CDR3 sequence: CASSLDPDRSYNEQFF. The CDR3, as DNA: TGTGCCAGCAGCTTAGACCCTGACAGATCCTACAATGAGCAGTTCTTC.

This clonotype was found many times. As DNA, the CDR3 is TGTGCCAGCAGTTTGGGTCGGATCAGTAGAAAGCCCCACGAGCAGTACTTC. It yields the protein CASSLGRISRKPHEQYF. The chain joins TRBV27 to TRBJ2-7; D unresolved. Trimming shortened V by 3 bases and J by 5 bases, and 23 bases separated the two germline ends. The CDR3 sequence is 17 residues long. CDR1 MNHEY and CDR2 SMNVEV come from the germline V gene (reference sequence).

This chain uses TRBV30 with TRBJ2-1, with 8 positions matching TRBD2. With V trimmed by 6 bases and J by 8 bases, 12 bases remained unmatched. Germline-derived CDR1 and CDR2 are GTSNPN and SVGIG (reference sequence). The CDR3 extends over 14 amino acids. CDR3 bases: TGTGCCTGTCAAGCGGGAGTAGGGTACTATGAGCAGTTCTTC. It codes for CACQAGVGYYEQFF.

The V gene is TRBV10-3, the J gene TRBJ2-3; D could derive from TRBD1 or TRBD2 (7 bases each). The CDR3 is 19 residues long. The V end was cut by 4 bases, the J end by 5 bases, with 28 bases between. Germline V gives CDR1 ENHRY, CDR2 SYGVKD. The CDR3 region is CAISGSPGGEGIIVDTQYF. CDR3 coding DNA: TGTGCCATCAGTGGGTCCCCAGGGGGGGAGGGCATCATCGTAGATACGCAGTATTTT.

The chain combines TRBV5-1 with TRBJ1-1, with D hard to call. This CDR3 comprises 13 residues. Germline V gene sequence: CDR1 SGHRS, CDR2 YFSETQ. V lost 3 bases, J lost 6 bases, and 12 bases lay in between. The CDR3 DNA sequence: TGCGCCAGCAGCTCTGCGACAAACTCTGAAGCTTTCTTT. This codes for CASSSATNSEAFF. Complete variable domain (other parts from reference TRBV5-1 and TRBJ1-1): KAGVTQTPRYLIKTRGQQVTLSCSPISGHRSVSWYQQTPGQGLQFLFEYFSETQRNKGNFPGRFSGRQFSNSRSEMNVSTLELGDSALYLCASSSATNSEAFFGQGTRLTVV.

This clonotype was counted between two and nine times. This chain connects TRBV7-6 to TRBJ2-2; 11 bases match TRBD2. Per the germline V gene, CDR1 is SGHVS and CDR2 is FNYEAQ. CDR3 length equals 18 residues. The trim removed 5 bases at V and 5 bases at J, leaving 13 bases unmatched. The CDR3 sequence is CASSPGTSGMKGTGELFF. For the CDR3, the DNA is TGTGCCAGCAGCCCCGGGACTAGCGGAATGAAGGGTACCGGGGAGCTGTTTTTT.

This clonotype showed up many times. The chain couples TRBV20-1 to TRBJ2-2; perhaps TRBD2 as D (5 bases). Trimming shortened V by 3 bases and J by 7 bases, and 21 bases separated the two germline ends. Germline assignment: CDR1 DFQATT and CDR2 SNEGSKA (reference sequence). The CDR3 contains 16 residues. The DNA of the CDR3 is TGCAGTGCTAGGGAGGAGTCAGCTAGTGAGGTCGGGGAGCTGTTTTTT. Translation: CSAREESASEVGELFF.

This clonotype showed up just a few times. The J gene is TRBJ2-1, the V gene TRBV5-1; 11 nucleotides align to TRBD1. Germline lookup yields CDR1 SGHRS and CDR2 YFSETQ. Losses at the gene ends were 4 bases for V and 8 bases for J; bases not matched to a gene: 8. CDR3 length: 15 residues. The CDR3 DNA reads TGCGCCAGCAGCCTCCGGACAGGGGGCGCTTATGAGCAGTTCTTC. Its translation is CASSLRTGGAYEQFF. The full variable domain, its missing parts supplied by reference TRBV5-1 and TRBJ2-1, is KAGVTQTPRYLIKTRGQQVTLSCSPISGHRSVSWYQQTPGQGLQFLFEYFSETQRNKGNFPGRFSGRQFSNSRSEMNVSTLELGDSALYLCASSLRTGGAYEQFFGPGTRLTVL.

This chain connects TRBV3-1 to TRBJ2-3; D remains ambiguous. The CDR3 contains 13 residues. V was trimmed by 3 bases and J by 6 bases, leaving 10 bases between them. CDR1 and CDR2 from the germline V gene are LGHDT and YNNKEL (reference sequence). The CDR3 region is CASSHPVGDTQYF. CDR3 coding DNA: TGTGCCAGCAGCCATCCCGTTGGGGATACGCAGTATTTT.

This clonotype has at least ten counts. The chain recombines TRBV29-1 with TRBJ2-1; D remains unclear. The germline V gene encodes CDR1 SQVTM and CDR2 ANQGSEA. There are 8 residues in the CDR3. The CDR3 DNA reads TGCAGTACCAATGAGCAGTTCTTC. Its protein product is CSTNEQFF.

This clonotype was detected ten times or more. The chain links TRBV20-1 to TRBJ2-7; D may be TRBD1 or TRBD2 (5 bases each). The V gene lost 2 bases and the J gene lost 4 bases, with 18 bases spanning the gap. The length of the CDR3 is 15 residues. CDR1 is DFQATT, CDR2 SNEGSKA, per germline (reference sequence). CDR3 loop: CSARKVPSGQYEQYF. The DNA for the CDR3 is TGCAGTGCTAGAAAGGTGCCCAGCGGACAATACGAGCAGTACTTC.

In nucleotides, the CDR3 is TGTGCCAGCTCACCGGAACTAGCGGGAGATACCGGGGAGCTGTTTTTT. It yields the protein CASSPELAGDTGELFF. The chain combines TRBV18 with TRBJ2-2, with 11 nucleotides matching TRBD2. CDR1 KGHSH and CDR2 LQKENI come from the germline V gene. CDR3 length: 16 residues. The junction had 5 bases not matched to a gene; V was cut back by 3 bases and J by 5 bases.

This clonotype was picked up many times. J is TRBJ2-3 and V is TRBV20-1; 7 bases are a match to TRBD2. Per germline, CDR1 DFQATT and CDR2 SNEGSKA (reference sequence). CDR3 length: 14 residues. V shed 6 bases and J 6 bases; nucleotides not matched to a gene: 12. CDR3 bases: TGCAGTGCACCCCGGGGGGAGGCTGCGGATACGCAGTATTTT. Translation gives CSAPRGEAADTQYF.

The chain employs TRBV5-1 and TRBJ2-1, with TRBD2 identical over 8 bases. CDR3 length: 14 amino acids. Unmatched junction bases numbered 7, after V lost 7 bases and J lost 4 bases. Germline values: CDR1 SGHRS, CDR2 YFSETQ. The CDR3 nucleotides are TGCGCCAGCTCCGCGGGACTAGATTACAATGAGCAGTTCTTC. This encodes CASSAGLDYNEQFF.

V is TRBV20-1 and J is TRBJ2-7; D unclear. CDR1 is DFQATT and CDR2 is SNEGSKA in the germline V gene (reference sequence). CDR3 length equals 13 residues. Deletions cut 3 bases from V and 6 bases from J, with 15 bases between. CDR3 in amino acids: CSASGLTPIEQYF. The CDR3 coding sequence is TGCAGTGCTAGCGGTTTGACCCCCATCGAGCAGTACTTC.

This clonotype was picked up a small number of times. V gene TRBV7-9 combines with J gene TRBJ2-1; TRBD2 matches 13 bases. The ends lost 9 bases at V and 5 bases at J; junction bases unmatched: 4. This CDR3 region has 14 residues. Germline V CDR1 and CDR2: SEHNR, FQNEAQ (reference sequence). CDR3 nucleotides: TGTGCCAGTCCTACTAGCGGGAGGGACAATGAGCAGTTCTTC. Translation gives CASPTSGRDNEQFF.

The gene calls are TRBV7-6 and TRBJ2-1; TRBD2 might be the D (6 bases). Germline-derived CDR1 and CDR2 are SGHVS and FNYEAQ. CDR3 size: 14 residues. V dropped 5 bases and J dropped 10 bases, with 18 bases sitting between them. The CDR3 DNA follows: TGTGCCAGCAGCCCCGGACTAACCGGCCTGGAGCAGTTCTTC. The encoded protein is CASSPGLTGLEQFF.

The chain combines TRBV28 with TRBJ2-2, with a weak D call TRBD1 (6 bases). Trimming took off 4 bases at V and 6 bases at J, with 12 bases between the two ends. CDR1 and CDR2 from the germline V gene are MDHEN and SYDVKM. The CDR3 contains 14 residues. CDR3 amino acids: CASSSPTGAGELFF. The DNA of the CDR3 is TGTGCCAGCAGTTCCCCGACAGGCGCCGGGGAGCTGTTTTTT.

This clonotype came up many times. The chain uses TRBV6-5 and TRBJ2-2, with unresolved D. CDR1 and CDR2 from the germline V gene are MNHEY and SVGAGI. The CDR3 runs 14 residues. The V and J ends lost 2 bases and 1 base respectively, with 5 bases between them. CDR3 in DNA: TGTGCCAGCAGTTACACACTGAACACCGGGGAGCTGTTTTTT. Protein product: CASSYTLNTGELFF.

The chain combines TRBV5-1 with TRBJ2-7; the D gene is possibly TRBD2 (5 bases). Looked up from germline, CDR1 is SGHRS and CDR2 is YFSETQ. The CDR3 covers 12 residues. Trimming stripped 4 bases from V and 6 bases from J, with 11 bases between. This CDR3 reads CASSLGGFEQYF. The CDR3 DNA is TGCGCCAGCAGCCTTGGAGGTTTCGAGCAGTACTTC.

The sample holds many counts of this clonotype. The J gene is TRBJ2-7, the V gene TRBV3-1; D unresolved. V dropped 0 bases and J dropped 4 bases, with 7 bases sitting between them. The CDR3 consists of 13 residues. The V gene's germline CDR1 is LGHDT and CDR2 YNNKEL (reference sequence). CDR3 protein: CASSQDGGYEQYF. The CDR3 nucleotides are TGTGCCAGCAGCCAAGATGGTGGGTACGAGCAGTACTTC.

Many counts were recorded for this clonotype. The chain recombines TRBV5-1 with TRBJ2-5; D uncertain. V was cut by 1 base and J by 0 bases, with 7 bases left in between. Germline V lookup: CDR1 SGHRS, CDR2 YFSETQ. CDR3 length equals 14 residues. CDR3 protein: CASSLMSDQETQYF. The CDR3 coding sequence is TGCGCCAGCAGCTTGATGAGCGACCAAGAGACCCAGTACTTC. Complete variable domain (other parts from reference TRBV5-1 and TRBJ2-5): KAGVTQTPRYLIKTRGQQVTLSCSPISGHRSVSWYQQTPGQGLQFLFEYFSETQRNKGNFPGRFSGRQFSNSRSEMNVSTLELGDSALYLCASSLMSDQETQYFGPGTRLLVL.